Listed below are T cell receptor beta chains from one sample, sequenced in a study of regulatory T cells in long-lasting Graves disease. One entry per CDR3 protein results from TCRdb running MiXCR on the multiplex PCR reads. This table has about 470,000 distinct CDR3 sequences, 14% to 15% appearing once. Another study also made use of these data, one on T cells in Graves' hyperthyroidism and ophthalmopathy.

This sample comprised peripheral blood mononuclear cells (PBMCs), obtained at new diagnosis, from a patient treated with antithyroid drugs. The receptors originated from a young woman with Graves disease. Both conserved end residues are part of each CDR3.

>TRBV28|TRBJ1-4
CAILGDNNEKLFF
>TRBV5-1|TRBJ2-1
CAGADRPYNEQFF
>TRBV28|TRBJ2-7
CASRGRSYEQYF
>TRBV7-9|TRBJ2-1
CASSLWGQVIPNEQFF
>TRBV2|TRBJ2-7
CASSAPDGYEQYF
>TRBV24-1|TRBJ2-5
CATSDTERGQETQYF
>TRBV11-2|TRBJ2-3
CASSLQTSGRAWTDTQYF
>TRBV12-3/TRBV12-4|TRBJ1-5
CASRQGFSNQPQHF
>TRBV7-8|TRBJ2-5
CASSLSPSGVGLETQYF
>TRBV13|TRBJ2-1
CASSSSHEQFF
>TRBV12-3/TRBV12-4|TRBJ2-2
CASSGGGSVTGELFF
>TRBV12-3/TRBV12-4|TRBJ2-5
CASSLQAGVVQETQYF
>TRBV18|TRBJ2-7
CASSQTGLPSYEQYF
>TRBV4-1|TRBJ2-1
CASSPVSGGRALSYNEQFF
>TRBV20-1|TRBJ2-2
CSAPGGDTGELFF
>TRBV13|TRBJ1-2
CASSFEGYGYTF